What follows are 2 T cell receptor beta chains derived from one specimen sequenced in a study of blood T cell repertoires in COVID-19. TCRdb keeps only in-frame clones here, not all; method: immunoSEQ multiplex PCR. The repertoire includes more than 75,000 clones, roughly 87% of them detected once, and roughly 2% sits in the top ten. Sample: peripheral blood. The receptor source for this set is a man aged 50 or older with acute or convalescent COVID-19.

In this sample, this clone turned up a few times. The V and J genes are TRBV6-6 and TRBJ1-1; possible D gene TRBD1, 6 bases. CDR3 length equals 16 residues. CDR1 and CDR2 (germline): MNHNY, SVGAGI (reference sequence). V was shortened by 5 bases and J by 4 bases, with 20 bases between the two germline ends. CDR3 in amino acids: CASSHGPYRDGTEAFF. In nucleotides, the CDR3 is TGTGCCAGCAGTCATGGTCCTTACAGGGATGGCACTGAAGCTTTCTTT.

This clone was picked up one time. The V gene is TRBV5-3, the J gene TRBJ1-6; D is unresolved. TRBV5-3 is flagged as an ORF with uncertain function. V gave up 0 bases and J gave up 10 bases, with 11 bases separating them. This CDR3 region has 14 residues. CDR3 DNA: TGTGCCAGAAGCTTGGGTGATACGGGGTCACCCCTCCACTTT. Translating gives CARSLGDTGSPLHF.